This TCR beta chain was observed in a study of blood T cell repertoires in COVID-19. Generated by immunoSEQ multiplex PCR, the TCRdb table keeps only in-frame clones and is missing some. The sample lists tens of thousands of clones; around 89% were seen once. V was shortened by 7 bases and J by 5 bases, with 13 bases between the two germline ends. This CDR3 is built from 13 residues. CDR1 MNHEY and CDR2 SVGAGI come from the germline V gene. This clone occurred a few times. The sequenced sample consisted of peripheral blood. The receptor was isolated from an elderly woman with active or convalescent COVID-19. The rearrangement uses TRBV6-5 and TRBJ2-3, with D perhaps matching TRBD2 (5 bases). The CDR3 DNA reads as TGTGCCAGCACCAAACCCGGGAAAGATACGCAGTATTTT. Encoded protein: CASTKPGKDTQYF.